A selection of T cell receptor beta chains follows, all from one sample in a study of blood T cells in healthy people across ages. MiXCR, run by TCRdb on the 5' RACE reads, gives a single entry per CDR3 protein. The sample has hundreds of thousands of distinct CDR3 sequences, roughly two fifths seen once. The material sequenced was blood. The source is a woman aged 55-69 years in good health. Both conserved end residues are part of each CDR3. Each record gives: D gene, V gene, CDR3 length, J gene, clone size, CDR3 DNA, CDR3 protein. A D gene is named only where the DNA matches it firmly. Clone size is shown for a subset of rows, as once, few, many or a class of expanded clone.

D gene: TRBD1
V gene: TRBV20-1
CDR3 length: 13
J gene: TRBJ1-6
clone size: few
CDR3 DNA: TGCAGTGCGCCCGGGACAGGGATTTCACCCCTCCACTTT
CDR3 protein: CSAPGTGISPLHF

D gene: .
V gene: TRBV7-9
CDR3 length: 14
J gene: TRBJ2-1
clone size: many
CDR3 DNA: TGTGCCAGCAGCTTAGGAGGGTACCTCAATGAGCAGTTCTTC
CDR3 protein: CASSLGGYLNEQFF

D gene: .
V gene: TRBV25-1
CDR3 length: 14
J gene: TRBJ2-7
clone size: many
CDR3 DNA: TGTGCCAGCAGTGACGACGGCTCGTCCTACGAGCAGTACTTC
CDR3 protein: CASSDDGSSYEQYF

D gene: .
V gene: TRBV24-1
CDR3 length: 14
J gene: TRBJ2-1
clone size: few
CDR3 DNA: TGTGCCACCAGTGACACGGGACTCCGGAATGAGCAGTTCTTC
CDR3 protein: CATSDTGLRNEQFF

D gene: TRBD2
V gene: TRBV29-1
CDR3 length: 14
J gene: TRBJ2-3
clone size: few
CDR3 DNA: TGCAGCGTTTCCCCTAGCGGCCAACGAGATACGCAGTATTTT
CDR3 protein: CSVSPSGQRDTQYF

D gene: .
V gene: TRBV29-1
CDR3 length: 10
J gene: TRBJ2-1
clone size: .
CDR3 DNA: TGCAGCGTTACCCTGAATGAGCAGTTCTTC
CDR3 protein: CSVTLNEQFF

D gene: .
V gene: TRBV10-3
CDR3 length: 11
J gene: TRBJ2-1
clone size: many
CDR3 DNA: TGTGCCATCTCAACTTTGGATGAGCAGTTCTTC
CDR3 protein: CAISTLDEQFF

D gene: .
V gene: TRBV7-9
CDR3 length: 15
J gene: TRBJ2-5
clone size: .
CDR3 DNA: TGTGCCAGCAGCCCCGCTGGGGCTGAGGGGGAGACCCAGTACTTC
CDR3 protein: CASSPAGAEGETQYF

D gene: .
V gene: TRBV7-9
CDR3 length: 16
J gene: TRBJ1-4
clone size: .
CDR3 DNA: TGTGCCAGCAGCCCGGCTTCGAGTGCAACTAATGAAAAACTGTTTTTT
CDR3 protein: CASSPASSATNEKLFF

D gene: .
V gene: TRBV29-1
CDR3 length: 16
J gene: TRBJ2-1
clone size: .
CDR3 DNA: TGCAGCGTTGAAGCGACAGGCAGGGGCTCCTACAATGAGCAGTTCTTC
CDR3 protein: CSVEATGRGSYNEQFF

D gene: .
V gene: TRBV7-7
CDR3 length: 13
J gene: TRBJ2-7
clone size: .
CDR3 DNA: TGTGCCGGCAGCGTAGGAAGCTCCTACGAGCAGTACTTC
CDR3 protein: CAGSVGSSYEQYF

D gene: TRBD1
V gene: TRBV3-1
CDR3 length: 15
J gene: TRBJ1-1
clone size: .
CDR3 DNA: TGTGCCAGCAGCCGAGGGACAGGGGGGGAAACTGAAGCTTTCTTT
CDR3 protein: CASSRGTGGETEAFF

D gene: TRBD2
V gene: TRBV4-2
CDR3 length: 16
J gene: TRBJ2-7
clone size: .
CDR3 DNA: TGTGCCAGCAGCCAAGAAAGGACTAGCGGGATCTACGAGCAGTACTTC
CDR3 protein: CASSQERTSGIYEQYF

D gene: TRBD2
V gene: TRBV5-1
CDR3 length: 12
J gene: TRBJ2-7
clone size: .
CDR3 DNA: TGCGCCAGCAGCGGGGACTACTACGAGCAGTACTTC
CDR3 protein: CASSGDYYEQYF

D gene: .
V gene: TRBV6-5
CDR3 length: 13
J gene: TRBJ2-3
clone size: .
CDR3 DNA: TGTGCCAGCAGTTACTCGTGGGTAGATACGCAGTATTTT
CDR3 protein: CASSYSWVDTQYF

D gene: TRBD1
V gene: TRBV6-5
CDR3 length: 14
J gene: TRBJ1-4
clone size: .
CDR3 DNA: TGTGCCAGCAGACTTCAGGGGGGTGATGAAAAACTGTTTTTT
CDR3 protein: CASRLQGGDEKLFF

D gene: .
V gene: TRBV7-3
CDR3 length: 14
J gene: TRBJ2-3
clone size: many
CDR3 DNA: TGTGCCAGCAGCCCCGACCTCAGCACAGATACGCAGTATTTT
CDR3 protein: CASSPDLSTDTQYF

D gene: .
V gene: TRBV27
CDR3 length: 14
J gene: TRBJ2-1
clone size: .
CDR3 DNA: TGTGCCAGCAGTCCCGGGACATCGGCCAATGAGCAGTTCTTC
CDR3 protein: CASSPGTSANEQFF

D gene: .
V gene: TRBV19
CDR3 length: 11
J gene: TRBJ1-6
clone size: .
CDR3 DNA: TGTGCCAGTAGTATCCGGGATACCCTCCACTTT
CDR3 protein: CASSIRDTLHF

D gene: .
V gene: TRBV2
CDR3 length: 18
J gene: TRBJ1-4
clone size: .
CDR3 DNA: TGTGCCAGCAGCGAAAGACCGACGGGAGGGGCCTCTAATGAAAAACTGTTTTTT
CDR3 protein: CASSERPTGGASNEKLFF

D gene: TRBD1
V gene: TRBV7-9
CDR3 length: 14
J gene: TRBJ2-1
clone size: .
CDR3 DNA: TGTGCCAACAGCTTATTATGGACAGGCAATGAGCAGTTCTTC
CDR3 protein: CANSLLWTGNEQFF

D gene: TRBD1
V gene: TRBV18
CDR3 length: 17
J gene: TRBJ2-7
clone size: .
CDR3 DNA: TGTGCCAGCTCACCATTCTTCAGCGGGACAGGGGTTTATGAGCAGTACTTC
CDR3 protein: CASSPFFSGTGVYEQYF

D gene: .
V gene: TRBV5-1
CDR3 length: 16
J gene: TRBJ1-1
clone size: .
CDR3 DNA: TGCGCCAGCAGCTTGGCCAACGCAGGGTCGAACACTGAAGCTTTCTTT
CDR3 protein: CASSLANAGSNTEAFF

D gene: TRBD1
V gene: TRBV3-1
CDR3 length: 15
J gene: TRBJ2-7
clone size: .
CDR3 DNA: TGTGCCAGCAGCCCGGCCGGGACAGGGTTCTACGAGCAGTACTTC
CDR3 protein: CASSPAGTGFYEQYF

D gene: .
V gene: TRBV7-8
CDR3 length: 15
J gene: TRBJ2-3
clone size: few
CDR3 DNA: TGTGCCAGCAGCTTAGTGGTCAGGCGCACAGATACGCAGTATTTT
CDR3 protein: CASSLVVRRTDTQYF

D gene: TRBD2
V gene: TRBV5-1
CDR3 length: 14
J gene: TRBJ2-7
clone size: many
CDR3 DNA: TGCGCCAGCAGCTTGCTAGCGGGGGGCTACGAGCAGTACTTC
CDR3 protein: CASSLLAGGYEQYF

D gene: .
V gene: TRBV28
CDR3 length: 11
J gene: TRBJ1-2
clone size: .
CDR3 DNA: TGTGCCAGCAGTTACAGGGATGGCTACACCTTC
CDR3 protein: CASSYRDGYTF

D gene: .
V gene: TRBV20-1
CDR3 length: 12
J gene: TRBJ1-1
clone size: .
CDR3 DNA: TGCAGTGGGACGGAGACGAACACTGAAGCTTTCTTT
CDR3 protein: CSGTETNTEAFF

D gene: .
V gene: TRBV7-9
CDR3 length: 16
J gene: TRBJ1-5
clone size: few
CDR3 DNA: TGTGCCAGCAGCTTAGCCCATGGAGGGAGCAATCAGCCCCAGCATTTT
CDR3 protein: CASSLAHGGSNQPQHF

D gene: .
V gene: TRBV27
CDR3 length: 15
J gene: TRBJ2-7
clone size: few
CDR3 DNA: TGTGCCAGCAGTTTAACGGCAGGGGCTAGGTACGAGCAGTACTTC
CDR3 protein: CASSLTAGARYEQYF

D gene: TRBD1
V gene: TRBV6-2/TRBV6-3
CDR3 length: 13
J gene: TRBJ1-1
clone size: few
CDR3 DNA: TGTGCCAGCAGTAGGGACAGGGATCTTGAAGCTTTCTTT
CDR3 protein: CASSRDRDLEAFF

D gene: TRBD1
V gene: TRBV6-5
CDR3 length: 13
J gene: TRBJ1-2
clone size: .
CDR3 DNA: TGTGCCAGCAGTCAGACAGGGGATGGCGGCTACACCTTC
CDR3 protein: CASSQTGDGGYTF

D gene: TRBD2
V gene: TRBV5-1
CDR3 length: 19
J gene: TRBJ2-6
clone size: few
CDR3 DNA: TGCGCCAGCAGCGCCTACGGGACTACCGATAACCCTGGGGCCAACGTCCTGACTTTC
CDR3 protein: CASSAYGTTDNPGANVLTF

D gene: TRBD1
V gene: TRBV12-3/TRBV12-4
CDR3 length: 15
J gene: TRBJ1-5
clone size: .
CDR3 DNA: TGTGCCAGCAGTAGACCGGGACAGGGGAATCAGCCCCAGCATTTT
CDR3 protein: CASSRPGQGNQPQHF

D gene: .
V gene: TRBV4-3
CDR3 length: 15
J gene: TRBJ2-7
clone size: .
CDR3 DNA: TGCGCCAGCAGCCATGATTCGACTAGCTCCTACGAGCAGTACTTC
CDR3 protein: CASSHDSTSSYEQYF

D gene: TRBD1
V gene: TRBV29-1
CDR3 length: 13
J gene: TRBJ1-1
clone size: .
CDR3 DNA: TGCAGCGCTATGGGACAGGCGAACACTGAAGCTTTCTTT
CDR3 protein: CSAMGQANTEAFF

D gene: TRBD1
V gene: TRBV20-1
CDR3 length: 13
J gene: TRBJ1-2
clone size: .
CDR3 DNA: TGCAGTGCCCAACAGGGGTCCAACTATGGCTACACCTTC
CDR3 protein: CSAQQGSNYGYTF

D gene: .
V gene: TRBV11-2
CDR3 length: 16
J gene: TRBJ1-2
clone size: .
CDR3 DNA: TGTGCCAGCAGCCCGGTCGGGACCGTTTCCACCTATGGCTACACCTTC
CDR3 protein: CASSPVGTVSTYGYTF

D gene: .
V gene: TRBV4-1
CDR3 length: 12
J gene: TRBJ1-1
clone size: .
CDR3 DNA: TGCGCCAGCGGCTTTGGGGGCCGAGAAGCTTTCTTT
CDR3 protein: CASGFGGREAFF

D gene: TRBD2
V gene: TRBV5-1
CDR3 length: 18
J gene: TRBJ2-4
clone size: few
CDR3 DNA: TGCGCCAGCAGCTCTAGCGGGAGGGCCTTCCAGGGCAAAAACATTCAGTACTTC
CDR3 protein: CASSSSGRAFQGKNIQYF

D gene: .
V gene: TRBV3-1
CDR3 length: 16
J gene: TRBJ1-2
clone size: few
CDR3 DNA: TGTGCCAGCAGCCCGAACTCGAGACTTAGTAACTATGGCTACACCTTC
CDR3 protein: CASSPNSRLSNYGYTF